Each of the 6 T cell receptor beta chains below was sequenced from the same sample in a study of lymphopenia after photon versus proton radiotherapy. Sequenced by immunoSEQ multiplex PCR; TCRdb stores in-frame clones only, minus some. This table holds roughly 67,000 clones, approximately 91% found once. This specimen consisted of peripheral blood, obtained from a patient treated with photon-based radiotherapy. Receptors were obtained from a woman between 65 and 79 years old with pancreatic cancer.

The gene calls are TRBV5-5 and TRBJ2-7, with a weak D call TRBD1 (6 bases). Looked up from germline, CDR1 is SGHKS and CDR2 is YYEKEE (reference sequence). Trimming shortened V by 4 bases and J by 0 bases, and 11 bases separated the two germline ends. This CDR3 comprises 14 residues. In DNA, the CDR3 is TGTGCCAGCAGCACAGGGATCCTCTCCTACGAGCAGTACTTC. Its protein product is CASSTGILSYEQYF.

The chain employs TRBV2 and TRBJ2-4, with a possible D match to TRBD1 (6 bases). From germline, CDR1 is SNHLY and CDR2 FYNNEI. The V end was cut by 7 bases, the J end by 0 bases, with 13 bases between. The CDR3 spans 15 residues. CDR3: CASIPTGIAKNIQYF. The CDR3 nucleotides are TGTGCCAGCATCCCGACAGGAATAGCCAAAAACATTCAGTACTTC.

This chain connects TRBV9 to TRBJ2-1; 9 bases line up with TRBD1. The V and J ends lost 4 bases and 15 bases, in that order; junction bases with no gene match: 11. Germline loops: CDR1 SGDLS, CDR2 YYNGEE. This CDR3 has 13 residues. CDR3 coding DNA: TGTGCCAGCAGCCCTAGACAGGGGGAGGTTCGGTTCTTC. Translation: CASSPRQGEVRFF.

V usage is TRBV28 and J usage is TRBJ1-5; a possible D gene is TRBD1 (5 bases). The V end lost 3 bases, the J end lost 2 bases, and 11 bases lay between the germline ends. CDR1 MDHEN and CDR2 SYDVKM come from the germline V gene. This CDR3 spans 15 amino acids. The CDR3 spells CASSFPGGGNQPQHF. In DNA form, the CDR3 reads TGTGCCAGCAGTTTCCCCGGAGGGGGCAATCAGCCCCAGCATTTT.

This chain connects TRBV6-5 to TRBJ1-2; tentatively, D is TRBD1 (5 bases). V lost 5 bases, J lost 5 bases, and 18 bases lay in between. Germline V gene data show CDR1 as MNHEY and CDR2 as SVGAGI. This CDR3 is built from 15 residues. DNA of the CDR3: TGTGCCAGCAGTCTGAATCAAGGGGCGGGTTATGGCTACACCTTC. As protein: CASSLNQGAGYGYTF.

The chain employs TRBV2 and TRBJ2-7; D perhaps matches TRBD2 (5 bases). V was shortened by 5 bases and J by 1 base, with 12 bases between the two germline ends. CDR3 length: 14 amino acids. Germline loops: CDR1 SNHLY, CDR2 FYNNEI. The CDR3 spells CASSLTGFSYEQYF. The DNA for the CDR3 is TGTGCCAGCAGTTTGACGGGATTTTCCTACGAGCAGTACTTC.